What follows are 12 T cell receptor beta chains derived from one specimen sequenced in a study of shared clonotypes between healthy human individuals. TCRdb's table, derived via immunoSEQ multiplex PCR, lists solely in-frame clones and lacks some. This table has some 2,500,000 clones, 85% to 95% appearing once. The sample comprised naive CD4+ T cells from PBMCs. Indicated subset: CD45RA+ positively selected. Every receptor here comes from a man younger than 35 in good health. Some clones in this sample may be carry-over from other donors' samples.

The V gene is TRBV28, the J gene TRBJ1-2; 7 nucleotides line up with TRBD1. V was clipped by 1 base and J by 8 bases; unmatched bases: 13. CDR1 and CDR2 from the germline V gene are MDHEN and SYDVKM. This CDR3 spans 16 amino acids. DNA for the CDR3: TGTGCCAGCAGTTTATATGGGGTCGAGGGGGCAGAAGGCTACACCTTC. As protein: CASSLYGVEGAEGYTF.

The CDR3: CASSLETGNNEQFF. Here the CDR3 DNA reads TGTGCCAGCAGCTTGGAGACAGGGAATAATGAGCAGTTCTTC. The gene calls are TRBV5-4 and TRBJ2-1; TRBD1 matches at 7 bases. The CDR3 is 14 amino acids. CDR1 SGHNT and CDR2 YYREEE come from the germline V gene (reference sequence). J lost 7 bases, V lost 0 bases, and 4 bases had no gene match. Complete variable domain (other parts from reference TRBV5-4 and TRBJ2-1): ETGVTQSPTHLIKTRGQQVTLRCSSQSGHNTVSWYQQALGQGPQFIFQYYREEENGRGNFPPRFSGLQFPNYSSELNVNALELDDSALYLCASSLETGNNEQFFGPGTRLTVL.

Only one count was recorded for this clone. The J gene is TRBJ2-1, the V gene TRBV6-1; D gene unclear. CDR1 and CDR2 from the germline V gene are MNHNS and SASEGT. The CDR3 is made up of 11 amino acids. Trimming pared 1 base from V and 9 bases from J, leaving 4 bases between. CDR3 bases: TGTGCCAGCAGTGAAGTTAGTGAGCAGTTCTTC. Its protein is CASSEVSEQFF.

V usage is TRBV5-1 and J usage is TRBJ2-3; weak D call: TRBD2 (6 bases). The germline CDR1 and CDR2 sequences are SGHRS and YFSETQ. This CDR3 comprises 17 residues. V was cut by 4 bases and J by 4 bases, with 22 bases left in between. This chain's CDR3 is CASSHTPRRPGADTQYF. As DNA, the CDR3 is TGCGCCAGCAGCCACACCCCCCGACGACCGGGGGCAGATACGCAGTATTTT. Drawing the rest from reference TRBV5-1 and TRBJ2-3, the complete variable domain is KAGVTQTPRYLIKTRGQQVTLSCSPISGHRSVSWYQQTPGQGLQFLFEYFSETQRNKGNFPGRFSGRQFSNSRSEMNVSTLELGDSALYLCASSHTPRRPGADTQYFGPGTRLTVL.

V is TRBV6-1 and J is TRBJ2-7; 10 bases fit TRBD2. Germline V CDR1 and CDR2: MNHNS, SASEGT. The ends lost 7 bases at V and 2 bases at J; junction bases unmatched: 8. The CDR3 consists of 15 residues. CDR3 coding DNA: TGTGCCAGCATCTCCGGACTAGCGGCTGCCTACGAGCAGTACTTC. Protein sequence: CASISGLAAAYEQYF.

This chain uses TRBV27 with TRBJ2-3, with 10 bases lining up with TRBD2. The CDR3 sequence is 15 residues long. Trimming at V came to 7 bases and at J to 0 bases, leaving 4 bases not matched to a gene. Per the germline V gene, CDR1 is MNHEY and CDR2 is SMNVEV (reference sequence). The CDR3 is CASTTLAGSTDTQYF. In DNA form, the CDR3 reads TGTGCCAGCACAACACTAGCGGGGAGCACAGATACGCAGTATTTT.

To note about this clone: Different DNA sequences within this sample yield the same CDR3. The genes are TRBV5-1 and TRBJ2-7; 14 bases line up with TRBD2. V shed 3 bases, J shed 3 bases, and the junction held 2 bases outside the gene matches. The V gene's germline CDR1 is SGHRS and CDR2 YFSETQ. The CDR3 is made up of 15 amino acids. This CDR3 reads CASSYGTSGSYEQYF. The CDR3 coding sequence is TGCGCCAGCAGCTATGGGACTAGCGGGAGCTACGAGCAGTACTTC.

The V gene is TRBV7-2, the J gene TRBJ1-2, with D maybe TRBD1 (6 bases). V gave up 6 bases and J gave up 4 bases, with 21 bases separating them. The germline CDR1 and CDR2 sequences are SGHTA and FQGNSA. The CDR3 has 16 amino acids. The CDR3 DNA reads TGTGCCAGCAGTTCCCCAAGCTCTGACAGGTCCTATGGCTACACCTTC. Protein sequence: CASSSPSSDRSYGYTF.

The chain uses TRBV9 and TRBJ2-2; TRBD2 agrees at 8 bases. CDR1 and CDR2 (germline): SGDLS, YYNGEE. The CDR3 is made up of 16 amino acids. With V trimmed by 0 bases and J by 6 bases, 7 bases remained unmatched. The CDR3 nucleotides are TGTGCCAGCAGCGTAGTGGATGCCGGGAGGGCCGGGGAGCTGTTTTTT. Translating gives CASSVVDAGRAGELFF.

This chain connects TRBV4-3 to TRBJ2-7, with 9 bases identical to TRBD2. The junction had 2 bases not matched to a gene; V was cut back by 2 bases and J by 6 bases. From germline, CDR1 is LGHNA and CDR2 YSLEER. The CDR3 is made up of 13 amino acids. Here the CDR3 DNA reads TGCGCCAGCAGCCAAAGTAGCGGGAGCGAGCAGTACTTC. Amino acid sequence: CASSQSSGSEQYF.

The V call is TRBV10-3, the J call TRBJ2-1; TRBD2 matches at 8 bases. The CDR3 is 16 amino acids. Trimming at V came to 5 bases and at J to 2 bases, leaving 8 bases not matched to a gene. The germline V gene has CDR1 ENHRY and CDR2 SYGVKD. CDR3: CAISPTSGAPYNEQFF. DNA of the CDR3: TGTGCCATCAGTCCAACTAGCGGAGCACCCTACAATGAGCAGTTCTTC.

The chain has TRBV2 and TRBJ1-2, with D unresolved. This CDR3 contains 11 residues. CDR1 is SNHLY, CDR2 FYNNEI, per germline. Trimming shortened V by 7 bases and J by 1 base, and 4 bases separated the two germline ends. The DNA for the CDR3 is TGTGCCAGCAAACTTAACTATGGCTACACCTTC. It codes for CASKLNYGYTF.